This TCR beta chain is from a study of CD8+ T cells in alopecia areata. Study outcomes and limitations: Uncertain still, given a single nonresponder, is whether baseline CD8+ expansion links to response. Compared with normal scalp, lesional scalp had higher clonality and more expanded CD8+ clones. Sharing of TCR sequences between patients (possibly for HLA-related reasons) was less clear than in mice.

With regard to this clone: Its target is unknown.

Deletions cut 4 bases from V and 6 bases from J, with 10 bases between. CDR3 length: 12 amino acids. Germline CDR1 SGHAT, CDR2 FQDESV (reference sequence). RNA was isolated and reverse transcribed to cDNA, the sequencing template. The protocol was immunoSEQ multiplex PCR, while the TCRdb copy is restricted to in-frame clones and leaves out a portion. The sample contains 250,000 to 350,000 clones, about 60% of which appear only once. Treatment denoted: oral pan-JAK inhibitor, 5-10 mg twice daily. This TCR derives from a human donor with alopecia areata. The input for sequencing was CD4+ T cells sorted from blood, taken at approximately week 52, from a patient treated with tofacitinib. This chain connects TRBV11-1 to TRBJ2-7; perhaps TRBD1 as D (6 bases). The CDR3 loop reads CASSSQGGEQYF. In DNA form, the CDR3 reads TGTGCCAGCAGCTCACAGGGCGGCGAGCAGTACTTC.